The clone carrying this T cell receptor beta chain showed up just a few times. Its antigen is still unknown. This CDR3 has 14 residues. V lost 5 bases, J lost 0 bases, and 10 bases lay in between. Looked up from germline, CDR1 is MDHEN and CDR2 is SYDVKM. The data stem from a study of CD8 T cells in ankylosing spondylitis. The study's findings and limits: There was a TCR beta motif, made of several highly homologous variants, that appeared characteristic of ankylosing spondylitis blood. The authors reported significant enrichment of disease-linked clones in matched ankylosing spondylitis synovial fluid.

A quantitative 5'-RACE method, one with molecular barcodes, was used to make TCR beta libraries. TCRdb re-analysed the 5' RACE reads in MiXCR, keeping a single row per CDR3 protein. Here the sample spans 100,000 or so distinct CDR3 sequences, roughly 8.8% being singletons. The sequencing sample was made of blood, either unsorted or a sorted T cell fraction (not recorded which). The sequence was collected from a male donor with ankylosing spondylitis. This chain joins TRBV28 and TRBJ1-1, with a tentative D call TRBD1 (6 bases). As DNA, the CDR3 is TGTGCCAGCAGTCTGTCAGGGGTGAACACTGAAGCTTTCTTT. This gives the protein CASSLSGVNTEAFF. Variable domain in full (rest from reference TRBV28 and TRBJ1-1): DVKVTQSSRYLVKRTGEKVFLECVQDMDHENMFWYRQDPGLGLRLIYFSYDVKMKEKGDIPEGYSVSREKKERFSLILESASTNQTSMYLCASSLSGVNTEAFFGQGTRLTVV.